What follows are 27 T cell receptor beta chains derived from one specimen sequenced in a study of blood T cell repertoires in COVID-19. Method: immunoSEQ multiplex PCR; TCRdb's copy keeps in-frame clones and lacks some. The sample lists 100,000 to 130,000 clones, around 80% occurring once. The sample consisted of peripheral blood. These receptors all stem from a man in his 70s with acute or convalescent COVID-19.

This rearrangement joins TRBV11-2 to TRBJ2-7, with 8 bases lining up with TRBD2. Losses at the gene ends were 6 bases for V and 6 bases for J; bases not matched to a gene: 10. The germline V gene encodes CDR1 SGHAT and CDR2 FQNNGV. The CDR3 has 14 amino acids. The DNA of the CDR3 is TGTGCCAGCAGTAAGAGCGGGGGCATCTCCGAGCAGTACTTC. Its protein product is CASSKSGGISEQYF.

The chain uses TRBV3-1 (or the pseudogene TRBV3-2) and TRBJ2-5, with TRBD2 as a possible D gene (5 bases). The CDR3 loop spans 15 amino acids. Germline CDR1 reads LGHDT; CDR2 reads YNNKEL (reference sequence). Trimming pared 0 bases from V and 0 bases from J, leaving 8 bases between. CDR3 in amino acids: CASSQEWRYQETQYF. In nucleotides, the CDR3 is TGTGCCAGCAGCCAAGAGTGGAGGTACCAAGAGACCCAGTACTTC.

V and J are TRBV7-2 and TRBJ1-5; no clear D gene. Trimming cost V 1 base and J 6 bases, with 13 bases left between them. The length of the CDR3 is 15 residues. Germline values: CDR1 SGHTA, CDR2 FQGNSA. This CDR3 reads CASSLDGPRGQPQHF. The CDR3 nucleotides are TGTGCCAGCAGCTTAGACGGACCACGGGGTCAGCCCCAGCATTTT.

The CDR3 DNA reads TGTGCCAGCAGCTTAACGGTGGGGCTCTCTGGGGCCAACGTCCTGACTTTC. It specifies CASSLTVGLSGANVLTF. V gene TRBV7-2 combines with J gene TRBJ2-6; tentative D call: TRBD1 (5 bases). CDR3 length equals 17 residues. Between the trimmed V and J ends, which lost 2 bases and 0 bases, there was a span of 11 bases. Germline V CDR1 and CDR2: SGHTA, FQGNSA.

This chain's CDR3 is CASSPGTNYGYTF. The CDR3 region has the DNA TGCGCCAGTTCACCGGGAACTAACTATGGCTACACCTTC. The chain joins TRBV5-1 to TRBJ1-2; D gene ambiguous. CDR1 is SGHRS, CDR2 YFSETQ, per germline. With 8 bases removed from V and 0 bases from J, the gap between germline ends came to 11 bases. CDR3 size: 13 residues.

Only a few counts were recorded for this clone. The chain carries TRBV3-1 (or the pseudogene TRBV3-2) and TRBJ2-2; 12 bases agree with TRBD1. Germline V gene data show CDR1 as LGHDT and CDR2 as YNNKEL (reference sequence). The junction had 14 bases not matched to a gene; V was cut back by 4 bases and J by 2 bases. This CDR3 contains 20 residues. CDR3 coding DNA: TGTGCCAGCAGCCTCAGGTTAATCCCGGGACAGGGGGCAAACACCGGGGAGCTGTTTTTT. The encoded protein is CASSLRLIPGQGANTGELFF.

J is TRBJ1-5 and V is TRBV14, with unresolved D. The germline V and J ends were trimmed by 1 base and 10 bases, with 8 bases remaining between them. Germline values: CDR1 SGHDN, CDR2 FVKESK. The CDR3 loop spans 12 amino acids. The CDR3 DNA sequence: TGTGCCAGCAGCCAAGGCAACAGACCCCAGCATTTT. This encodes CASSQGNRPQHF.

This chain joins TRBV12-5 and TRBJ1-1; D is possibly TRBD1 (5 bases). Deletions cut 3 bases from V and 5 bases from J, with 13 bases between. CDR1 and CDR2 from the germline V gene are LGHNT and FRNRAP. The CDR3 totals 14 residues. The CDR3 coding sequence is TGTGCTAGTGGTTTTTTAGGGGCGCCGACTGAAGCTTTCTTT. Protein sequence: CASGFLGAPTEAFF.

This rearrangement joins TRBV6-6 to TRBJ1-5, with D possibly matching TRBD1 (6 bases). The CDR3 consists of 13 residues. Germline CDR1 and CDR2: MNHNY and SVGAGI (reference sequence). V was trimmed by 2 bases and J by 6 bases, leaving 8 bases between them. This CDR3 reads CASSYIGGQPQHF. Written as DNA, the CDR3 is TGTGCCAGCAGTTACATAGGGGGTCAGCCCCAGCATTTT.

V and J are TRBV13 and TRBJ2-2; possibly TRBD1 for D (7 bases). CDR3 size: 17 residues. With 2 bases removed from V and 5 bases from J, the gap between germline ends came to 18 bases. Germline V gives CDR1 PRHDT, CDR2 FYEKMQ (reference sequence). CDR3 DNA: TGTGCCAGCAGCTTATTCCGACAGGGAGGTTGGACCGGGGAGCTGTTTTTT. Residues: CASSLFRQGGWTGELFF.

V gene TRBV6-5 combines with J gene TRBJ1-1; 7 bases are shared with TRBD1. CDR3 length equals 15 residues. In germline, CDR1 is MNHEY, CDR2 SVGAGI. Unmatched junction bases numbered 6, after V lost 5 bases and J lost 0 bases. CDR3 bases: TGTGCCAGCAGTCCCCTGACAGGGATGAACACTGAAGCTTTCTTT. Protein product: CASSPLTGMNTEAFF.

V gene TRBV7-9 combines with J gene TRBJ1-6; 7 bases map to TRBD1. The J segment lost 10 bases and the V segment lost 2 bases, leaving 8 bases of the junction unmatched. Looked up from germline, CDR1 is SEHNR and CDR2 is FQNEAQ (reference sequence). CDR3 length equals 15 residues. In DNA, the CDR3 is TGTGCCAGCAGCTTAAGACAGGGATTAGGATCACCCCTCCACTTT. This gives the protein CASSLRQGLGSPLHF.

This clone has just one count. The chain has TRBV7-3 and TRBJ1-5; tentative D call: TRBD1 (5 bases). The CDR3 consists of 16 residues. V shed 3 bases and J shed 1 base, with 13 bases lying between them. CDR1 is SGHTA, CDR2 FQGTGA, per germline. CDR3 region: CASSLGGRESNQPQHF. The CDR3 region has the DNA TGTGCCAGCAGCTTGGGGGGACGGGAGAGCAATCAGCCCCAGCATTTT. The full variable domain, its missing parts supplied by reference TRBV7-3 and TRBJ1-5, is GAGVSQTPSNKVTEKGKYVELRCDPISGHTALYWYRQSLGQGPEFLIYFQGTGAADDSGLPNDRFFAVRPEGSVSTLKIQRTERGDSAVYLCASSLGGRESNQPQHFGDGTRLSIL.

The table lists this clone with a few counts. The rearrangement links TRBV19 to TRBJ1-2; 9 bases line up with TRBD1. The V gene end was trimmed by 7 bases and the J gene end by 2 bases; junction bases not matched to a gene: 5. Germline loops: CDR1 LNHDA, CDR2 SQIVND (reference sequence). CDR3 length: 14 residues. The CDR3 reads CASISGQGNYGYTF. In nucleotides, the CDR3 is TGTGCCAGTATCTCGGGACAGGGAAACTATGGCTACACCTTC. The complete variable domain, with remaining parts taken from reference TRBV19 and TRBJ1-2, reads DGGITQSPKYLFRKEGQNVTLSCEQNLNHDAMYWYRQDPGQGLRLIYYSQIVNDFQKGDIAEGYSVSREKKESFPLTVTSAQKNPTAFYLCASISGQGNYGYTFGSGTRLTVV.

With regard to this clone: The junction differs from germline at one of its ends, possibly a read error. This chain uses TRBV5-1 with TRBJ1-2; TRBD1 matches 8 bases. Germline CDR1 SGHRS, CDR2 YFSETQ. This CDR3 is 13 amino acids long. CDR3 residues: CASSAIKDRERHF. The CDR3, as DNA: TGCGCCAGCAGCGCAATTAAGGACAGGGAGAGGCATTTT. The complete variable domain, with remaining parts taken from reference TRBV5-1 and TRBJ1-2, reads KAGVTQTPRYLIKTRGQQVTLSCSPISGHRSVSWYQQTPGQGLQFLFEYFSETQRNKGNFPGRFSGRQFSNSRSEMNVSTLELGDSALYLCASSAIKDRERHFGSGTRLTVV.

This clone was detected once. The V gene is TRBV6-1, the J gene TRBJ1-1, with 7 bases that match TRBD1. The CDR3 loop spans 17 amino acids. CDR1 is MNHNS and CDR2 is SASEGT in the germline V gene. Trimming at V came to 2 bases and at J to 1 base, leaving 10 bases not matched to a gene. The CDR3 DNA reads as TGTGCCAGCAGTGAAAGGGCAGGGGGATCCCAGAACACTGAAGCTTTCTTT. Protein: CASSERAGGSQNTEAFF.

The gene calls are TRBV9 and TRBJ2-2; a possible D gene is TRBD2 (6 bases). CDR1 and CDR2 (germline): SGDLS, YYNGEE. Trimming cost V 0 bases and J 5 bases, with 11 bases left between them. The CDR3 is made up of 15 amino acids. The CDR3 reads CASSVDGGRTGELFF. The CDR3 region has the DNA TGTGCCAGCAGCGTAGACGGGGGTAGGACCGGGGAGCTGTTTTTT.

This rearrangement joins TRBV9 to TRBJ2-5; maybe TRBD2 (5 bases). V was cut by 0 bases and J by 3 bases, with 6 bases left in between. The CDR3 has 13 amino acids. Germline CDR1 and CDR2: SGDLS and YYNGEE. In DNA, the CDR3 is TGTGCCAGCAGCGTAGGTAGCGAAGAGACCCAGTACTTC. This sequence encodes CASSVGSEETQYF.

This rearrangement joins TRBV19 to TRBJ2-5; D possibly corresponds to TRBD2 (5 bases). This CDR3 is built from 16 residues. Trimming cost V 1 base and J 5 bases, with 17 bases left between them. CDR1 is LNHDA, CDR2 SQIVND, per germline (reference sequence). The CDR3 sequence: CASSIGGGSLGETQYF. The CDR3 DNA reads TGTGCCAGTAGTATAGGAGGAGGTTCTCTAGGGGAGACCCAGTACTTC.

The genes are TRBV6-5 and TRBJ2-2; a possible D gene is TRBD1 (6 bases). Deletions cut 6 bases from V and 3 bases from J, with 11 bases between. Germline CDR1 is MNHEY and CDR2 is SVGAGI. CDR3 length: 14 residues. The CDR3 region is CASRDRRDTGELFF. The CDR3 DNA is TGTGCCAGCAGGGACAGAAGGGACACCGGGGAGCTGTTTTTT.

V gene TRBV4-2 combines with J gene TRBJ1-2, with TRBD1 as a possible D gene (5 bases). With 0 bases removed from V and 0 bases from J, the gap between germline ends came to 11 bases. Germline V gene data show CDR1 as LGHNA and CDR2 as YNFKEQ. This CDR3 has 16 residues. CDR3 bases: TGTGCCAGCAGCCAAGATGGGGCAGGGACTAACTATGGCTACACCTTC. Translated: CASSQDGAGTNYGYTF.

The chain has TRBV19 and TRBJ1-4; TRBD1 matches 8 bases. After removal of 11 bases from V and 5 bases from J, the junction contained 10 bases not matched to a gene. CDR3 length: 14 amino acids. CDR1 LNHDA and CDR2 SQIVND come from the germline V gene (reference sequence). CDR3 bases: TGTGCCTCCTGGACAGGGAACAGCAATGAAAAACTGTTTTTT. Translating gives CASWTGNSNEKLFF.

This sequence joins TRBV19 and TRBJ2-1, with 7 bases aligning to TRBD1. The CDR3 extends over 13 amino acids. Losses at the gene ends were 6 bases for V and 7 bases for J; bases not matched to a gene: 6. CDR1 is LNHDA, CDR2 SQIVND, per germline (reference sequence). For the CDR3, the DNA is TGTGCCAGTAGCAAGGGACAGCATAATGAGCAGTTCTTC. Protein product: CASSKGQHNEQFF.

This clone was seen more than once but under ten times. CDR3 sequence: CASSLGAANTEAFF. For the CDR3, the DNA is TGCGCCAGCAGCTTGGGGGCAGCGAACACTGAAGCTTTCTTT. The genes are TRBV5-1 and TRBJ1-1; D is unclear. Trimming stripped 0 bases from V and 1 base from J, with 7 bases between. The length of the CDR3 is 14 residues. CDR1 is SGHRS and CDR2 is YFSETQ in the germline V gene.

CDR3 nucleotides: TGTGCCAGCAGCCAAGACAGGTCGAACACTGAAGCTTTCTTT. This translates into CASSQDRSNTEAFF. This chain uses TRBV6-5 with TRBJ1-1; the D gene is possibly TRBD1 (6 bases). Trimming pared 6 bases from V and 1 base from J, leaving 12 bases between. The germline V gene encodes CDR1 MNHEY and CDR2 SVGAGI. This CDR3 has 14 residues.

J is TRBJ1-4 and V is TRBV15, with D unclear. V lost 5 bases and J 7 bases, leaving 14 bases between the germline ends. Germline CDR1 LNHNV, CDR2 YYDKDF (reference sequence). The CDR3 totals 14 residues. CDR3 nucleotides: TGTGCCACCAGCCCCGGAATGGGGAGTGAAAAACTGTTTTTT. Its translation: CATSPGMGSEKLFF.

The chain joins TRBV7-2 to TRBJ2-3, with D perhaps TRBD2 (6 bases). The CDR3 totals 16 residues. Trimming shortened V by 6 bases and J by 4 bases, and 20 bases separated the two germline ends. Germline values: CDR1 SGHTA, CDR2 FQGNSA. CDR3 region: CASSRPGLMSADTQYF. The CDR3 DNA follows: TGTGCCAGCAGTCGACCCGGACTAATGAGTGCAGATACGCAGTATTTT.